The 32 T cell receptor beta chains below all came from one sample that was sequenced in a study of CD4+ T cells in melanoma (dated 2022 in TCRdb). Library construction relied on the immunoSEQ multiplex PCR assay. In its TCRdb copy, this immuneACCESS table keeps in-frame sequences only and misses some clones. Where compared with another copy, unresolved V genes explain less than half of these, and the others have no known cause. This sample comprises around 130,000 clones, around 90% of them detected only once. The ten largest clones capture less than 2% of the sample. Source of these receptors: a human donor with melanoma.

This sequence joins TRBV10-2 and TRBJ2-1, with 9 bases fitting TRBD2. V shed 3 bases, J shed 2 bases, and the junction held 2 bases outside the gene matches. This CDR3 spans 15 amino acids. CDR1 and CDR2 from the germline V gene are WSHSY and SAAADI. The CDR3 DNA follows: TGCGCCAGCAGTGATAAGCGGGGGGCCTACAATGAGCAGTTCTTC. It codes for CASSDKRGAYNEQFF.

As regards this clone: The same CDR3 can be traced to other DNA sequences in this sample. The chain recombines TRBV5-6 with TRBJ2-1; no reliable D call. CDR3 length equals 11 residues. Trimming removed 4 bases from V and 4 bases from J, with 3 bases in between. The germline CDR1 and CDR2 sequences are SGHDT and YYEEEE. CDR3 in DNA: TGTGCCAGCAGCGCTTACAATGAGCAGTTCTTC. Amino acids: CASSAYNEQFF.

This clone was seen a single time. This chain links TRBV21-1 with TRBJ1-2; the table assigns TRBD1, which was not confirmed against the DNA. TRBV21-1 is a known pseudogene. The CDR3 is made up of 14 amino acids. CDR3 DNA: TGTGCCAGCACCGAACGACAGGAGCCCGGTGGCTACACCTTC. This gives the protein CASTERQEPGGYTF.

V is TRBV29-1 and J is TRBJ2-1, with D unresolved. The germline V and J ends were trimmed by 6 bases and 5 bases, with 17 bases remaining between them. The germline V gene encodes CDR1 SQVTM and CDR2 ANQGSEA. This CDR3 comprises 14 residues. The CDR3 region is CSVARELGNNEQFF. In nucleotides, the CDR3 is TGCAGCGTCGCGAGAGAATTGGGAAACAATGAGCAGTTCTTC.

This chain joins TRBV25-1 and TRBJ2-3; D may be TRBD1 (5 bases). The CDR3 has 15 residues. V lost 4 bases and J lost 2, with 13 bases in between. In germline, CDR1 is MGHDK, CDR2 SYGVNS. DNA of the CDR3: TGTGCCAGCAGTGGGGGCTTGGGGCCCACAGATACGCAGTATTTT. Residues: CASSGGLGPTDTQYF.

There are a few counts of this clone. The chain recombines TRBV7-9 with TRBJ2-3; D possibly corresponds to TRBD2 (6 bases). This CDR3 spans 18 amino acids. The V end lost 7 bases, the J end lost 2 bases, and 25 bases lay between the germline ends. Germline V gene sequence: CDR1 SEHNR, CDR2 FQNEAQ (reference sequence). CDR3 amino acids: CASTPTPGEGGYTDTQYF. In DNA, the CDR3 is TGTGCCAGCACACCAACTCCTGGAGAGGGAGGCTACACAGATACGCAGTATTTT.

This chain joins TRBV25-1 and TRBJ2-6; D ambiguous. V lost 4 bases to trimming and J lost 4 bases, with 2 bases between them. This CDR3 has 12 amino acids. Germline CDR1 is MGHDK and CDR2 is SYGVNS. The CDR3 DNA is TGTGCCAGCAGTGGAGGGGCCAACGTCCTGACTTTC. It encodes CASSGGANVLTF.

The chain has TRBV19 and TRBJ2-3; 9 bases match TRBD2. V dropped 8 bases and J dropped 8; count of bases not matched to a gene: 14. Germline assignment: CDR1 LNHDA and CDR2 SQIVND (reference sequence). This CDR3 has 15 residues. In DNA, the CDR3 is TGTGCCAGTTGTAATGTCGCGGGGGGGCCGGGTACGCAGTATTTT. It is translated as CASCNVAGGPGTQYF.

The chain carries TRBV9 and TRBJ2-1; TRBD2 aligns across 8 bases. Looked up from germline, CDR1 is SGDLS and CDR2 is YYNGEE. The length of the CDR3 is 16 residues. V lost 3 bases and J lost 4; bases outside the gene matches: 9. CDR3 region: CASSGQTSVLYNEQFF. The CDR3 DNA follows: TGTGCCAGCAGCGGACAGACTAGCGTATTATACAATGAGCAGTTCTTC.

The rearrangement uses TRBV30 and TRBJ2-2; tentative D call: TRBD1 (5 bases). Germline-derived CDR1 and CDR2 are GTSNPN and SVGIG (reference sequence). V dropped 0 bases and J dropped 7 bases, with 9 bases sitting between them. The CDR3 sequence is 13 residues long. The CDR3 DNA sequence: TGTGCCTGGAGTGTCAGGGTGGACGGGGAGCTGTTTTTT. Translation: CAWSVRVDGELFF.

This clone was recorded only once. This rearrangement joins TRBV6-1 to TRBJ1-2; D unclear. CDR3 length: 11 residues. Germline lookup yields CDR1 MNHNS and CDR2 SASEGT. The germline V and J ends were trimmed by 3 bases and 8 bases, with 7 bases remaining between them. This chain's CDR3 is CASSEPAGYTF. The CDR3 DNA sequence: TGTGCCAGCAGTGAGCCCGCAGGCTACACCTTC.

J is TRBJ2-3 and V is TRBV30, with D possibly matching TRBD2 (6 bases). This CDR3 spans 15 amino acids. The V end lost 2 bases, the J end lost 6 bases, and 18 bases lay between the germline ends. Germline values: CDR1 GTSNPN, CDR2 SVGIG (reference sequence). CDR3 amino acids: CAWSSGGAGMDTQYF. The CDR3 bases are TGTGCCTGGAGTTCGGGCGGGGCGGGCATGGATACGCAGTATTTT. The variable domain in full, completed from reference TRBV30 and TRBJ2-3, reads SQTIHQWPATLVQPVGSPLSLECTVEGTSNPNLYWYRQAAGRGLQLLFYSVGIGQISSEVPQNLSASRPQDRQFILSSKKLLLSDSGFYLCAWSSGGAGMDTQYFGPGTRLTVL.

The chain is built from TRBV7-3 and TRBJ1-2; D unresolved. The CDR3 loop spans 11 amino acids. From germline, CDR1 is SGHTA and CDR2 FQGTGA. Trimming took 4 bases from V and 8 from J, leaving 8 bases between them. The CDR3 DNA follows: TGTGCCAGCAGCTCCCAATCCGGCTACACCTTC. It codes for CASSSQSGYTF. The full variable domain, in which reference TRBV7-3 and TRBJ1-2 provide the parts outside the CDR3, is GAGVSQTPSNKVTEKGKYVELRCDPISGHTALYWYRQSLGQGPEFLIYFQGTGAADDSGLPNDRFFAVRPEGSVSTLKIQRTERGDSAVYLCASSSQSGYTFGSGTRLTVV.

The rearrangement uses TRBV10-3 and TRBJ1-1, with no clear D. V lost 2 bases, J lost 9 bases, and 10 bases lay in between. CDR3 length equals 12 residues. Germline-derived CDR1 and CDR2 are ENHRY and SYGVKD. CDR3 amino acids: CAISELPAQAFF. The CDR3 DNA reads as TGTGCCATCAGTGAGCTACCGGCCCAAGCTTTCTTT.

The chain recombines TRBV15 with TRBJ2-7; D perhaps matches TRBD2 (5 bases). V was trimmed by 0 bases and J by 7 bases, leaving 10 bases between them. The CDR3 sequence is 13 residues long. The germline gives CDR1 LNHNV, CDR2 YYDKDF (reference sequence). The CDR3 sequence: CATSRDVRREQYF. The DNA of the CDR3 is TGTGCCACCAGCAGAGATGTCCGGAGGGAGCAGTACTTC.

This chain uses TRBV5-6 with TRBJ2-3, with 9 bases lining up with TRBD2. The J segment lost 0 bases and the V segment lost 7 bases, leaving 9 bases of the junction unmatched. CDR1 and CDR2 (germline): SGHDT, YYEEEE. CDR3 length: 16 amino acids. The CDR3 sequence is CASERRGGRSTDTQYF. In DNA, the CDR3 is TGTGCCAGCGAACGGCGGGGGGGCCGTAGCACAGATACGCAGTATTTT.

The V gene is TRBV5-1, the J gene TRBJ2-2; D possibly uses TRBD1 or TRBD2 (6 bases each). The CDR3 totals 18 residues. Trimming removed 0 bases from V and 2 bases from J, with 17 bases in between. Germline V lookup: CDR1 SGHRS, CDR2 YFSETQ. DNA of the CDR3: TGCGCCAGCAGCTTGGAAGGGGGGAGTCAGGCTAACACCGGGGAGCTGTTTTTT. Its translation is CASSLEGGSQANTGELFF.

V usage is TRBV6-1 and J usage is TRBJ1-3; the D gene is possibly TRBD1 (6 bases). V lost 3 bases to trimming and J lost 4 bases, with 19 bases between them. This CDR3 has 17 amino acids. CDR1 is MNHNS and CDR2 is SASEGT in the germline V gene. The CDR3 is CASSDPPQGIGGNTIYF. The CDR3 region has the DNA TGTGCCAGCAGTGACCCCCCACAGGGAATTGGAGGAAACACCATATATTTT.

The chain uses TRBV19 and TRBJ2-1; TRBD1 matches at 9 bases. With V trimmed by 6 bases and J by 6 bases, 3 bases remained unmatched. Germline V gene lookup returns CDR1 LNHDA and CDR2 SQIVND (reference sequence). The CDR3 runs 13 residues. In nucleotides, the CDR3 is TGTGCCAGTAGAGGGACAGGGAGCAATGAGCAGTTCTTC. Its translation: CASRGTGSNEQFF.

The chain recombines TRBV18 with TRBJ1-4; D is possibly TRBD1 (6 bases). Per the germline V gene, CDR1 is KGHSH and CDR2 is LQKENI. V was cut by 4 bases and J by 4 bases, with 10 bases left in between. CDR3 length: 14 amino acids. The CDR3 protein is CASSLQGNNEKLFF. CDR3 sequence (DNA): TGTGCCAGCTCACTTCAGGGGAATAATGAAAAACTGTTTTTT.

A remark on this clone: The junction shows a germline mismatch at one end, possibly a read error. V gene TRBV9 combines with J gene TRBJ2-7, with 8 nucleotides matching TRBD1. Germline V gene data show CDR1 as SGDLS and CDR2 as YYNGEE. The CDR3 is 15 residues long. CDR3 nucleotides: TGTGCCAGCAGCGTGGGGACAGGTGTTTCCTCCGAGCAGTACTTC. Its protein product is CASSVGTGVSSEQYF.

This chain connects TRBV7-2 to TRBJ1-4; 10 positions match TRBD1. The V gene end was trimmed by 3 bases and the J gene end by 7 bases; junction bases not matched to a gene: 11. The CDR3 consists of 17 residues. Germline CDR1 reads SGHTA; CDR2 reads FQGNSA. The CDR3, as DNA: TGTGCCAGCAGCTTTGGGGACAGGGGTTCGTTGGGTGAAAAACTGTTTTTT. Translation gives CASSFGDRGSLGEKLFF.

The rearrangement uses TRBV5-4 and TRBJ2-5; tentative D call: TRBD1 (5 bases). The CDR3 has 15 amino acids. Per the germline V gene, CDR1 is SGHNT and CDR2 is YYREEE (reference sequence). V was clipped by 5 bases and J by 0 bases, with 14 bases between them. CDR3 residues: CASRVGIGDQETQYF. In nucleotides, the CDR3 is TGTGCCAGCAGGGTGGGTATAGGGGACCAAGAGACCCAGTACTTC. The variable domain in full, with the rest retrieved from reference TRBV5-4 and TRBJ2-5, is ETGVTQSPTHLIKTRGQQVTLRCSSQSGHNTVSWYQQALGQGPQFIFQYYREEENGRGNFPPRFSGLQFPNYSSELNVNALELDDSALYLCASRVGIGDQETQYFGPGTRLLVL.

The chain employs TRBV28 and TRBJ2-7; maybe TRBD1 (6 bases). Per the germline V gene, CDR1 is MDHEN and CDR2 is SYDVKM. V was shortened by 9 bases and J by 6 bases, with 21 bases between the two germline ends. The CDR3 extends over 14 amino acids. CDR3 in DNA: TGTGCCAGTATCCAGGGGTCTGAGCTTGGCGAGCAGTACTTC. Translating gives CASIQGSELGEQYF.

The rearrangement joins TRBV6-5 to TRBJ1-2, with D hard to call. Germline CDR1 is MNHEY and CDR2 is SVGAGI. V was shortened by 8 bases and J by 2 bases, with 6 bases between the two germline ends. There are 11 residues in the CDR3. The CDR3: CASGGNYGYTF. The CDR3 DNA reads TGTGCCAGCGGCGGAAACTATGGCTACACCTTC.

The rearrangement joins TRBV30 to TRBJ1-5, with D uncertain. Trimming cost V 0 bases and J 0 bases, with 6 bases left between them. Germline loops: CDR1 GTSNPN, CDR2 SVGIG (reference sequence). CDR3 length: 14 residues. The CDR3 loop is CAWSVFNSNQPQHF. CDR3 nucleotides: TGTGCCTGGAGTGTCTTCAATAGCAATCAGCCCCAGCATTTT.

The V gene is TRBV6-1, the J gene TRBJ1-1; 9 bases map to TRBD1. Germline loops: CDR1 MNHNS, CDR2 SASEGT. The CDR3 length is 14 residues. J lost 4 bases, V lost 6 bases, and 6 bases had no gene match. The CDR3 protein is CASRVDRGVTEAFF. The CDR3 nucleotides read TGTGCCAGCAGAGTTGACAGGGGGGTCACTGAAGCTTTCTTT.

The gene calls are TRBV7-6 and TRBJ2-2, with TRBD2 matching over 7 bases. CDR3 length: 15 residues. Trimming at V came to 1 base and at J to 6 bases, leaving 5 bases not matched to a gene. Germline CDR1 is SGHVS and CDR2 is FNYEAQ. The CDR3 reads CASSLGGGTAGELFF. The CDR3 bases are TGTGCCAGCAGCTTAGGGGGGGGGACCGCCGGGGAGCTGTTTTTT. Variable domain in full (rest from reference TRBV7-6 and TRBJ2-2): GAGVSQSPRYKVTKRGQDVALRCDPISGHVSLYWYRQALGQGPEFLTYFNYEAQQDKSGLPNDRFSAERPEGSISTLTIQRTEQRDSAMYRCASSLGGGTAGELFFGEGSRLTVL.

This chain's CDR3 is CASSFSLDYEQYF. In nucleotides, the CDR3 is TGCGCCAGCAGCTTCAGCCTGGACTACGAGCAGTACTTC. The genes are TRBV5-1 and TRBJ2-7; no reliable D call. This CDR3 is built from 13 residues. CDR1 is SGHRS, CDR2 YFSETQ, per germline. V was pared by 2 bases and J by 3 bases, with 9 bases between.

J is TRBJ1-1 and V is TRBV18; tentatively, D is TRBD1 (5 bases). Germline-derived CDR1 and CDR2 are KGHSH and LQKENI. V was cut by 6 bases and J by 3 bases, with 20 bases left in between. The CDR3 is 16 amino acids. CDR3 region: CASSEGLPPVDTEAFF. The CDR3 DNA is TGTGCCAGCTCTGAGGGGCTCCCTCCGGTGGACACTGAAGCTTTCTTT.

The CDR3 sequence is CASSLRENTEAFF. In DNA, the CDR3 is TGTGCCAGCAGCTTGAGAGAGAACACTGAAGCTTTCTTT. The gene calls are TRBV5-6 and TRBJ1-1; no firm D call. The CDR3 consists of 13 residues. Germline values: CDR1 SGHDT, CDR2 YYEEEE. V shed 1 base and J shed 1 base, with 5 bases lying between them.

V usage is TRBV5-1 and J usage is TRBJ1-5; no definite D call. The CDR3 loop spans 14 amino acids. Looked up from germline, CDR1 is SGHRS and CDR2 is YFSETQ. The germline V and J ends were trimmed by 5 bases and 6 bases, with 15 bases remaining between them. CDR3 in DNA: TGCGCCAGCAGTCAGTTCGGTGGGAGTCAGCCCCAGCATTTT. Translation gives CASSQFGGSQPQHF.